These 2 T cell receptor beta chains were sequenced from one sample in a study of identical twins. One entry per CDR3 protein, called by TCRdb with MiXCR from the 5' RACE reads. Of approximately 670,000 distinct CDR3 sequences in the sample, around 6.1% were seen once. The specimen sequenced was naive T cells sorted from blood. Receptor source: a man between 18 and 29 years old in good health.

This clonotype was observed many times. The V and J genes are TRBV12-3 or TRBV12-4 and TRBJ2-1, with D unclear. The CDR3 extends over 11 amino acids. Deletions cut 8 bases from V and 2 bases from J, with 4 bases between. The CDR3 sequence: CASDAYNEQFF. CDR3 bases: TGTGCCAGCGATGCCTACAATGAGCAGTTCTTC.

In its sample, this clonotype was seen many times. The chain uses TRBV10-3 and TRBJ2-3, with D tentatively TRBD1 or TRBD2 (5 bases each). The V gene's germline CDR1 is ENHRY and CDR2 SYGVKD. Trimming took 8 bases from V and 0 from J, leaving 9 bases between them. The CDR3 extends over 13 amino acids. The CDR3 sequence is CAIGGFSTDTQYF. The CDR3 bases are TGTGCCATCGGGGGTTTTAGCACAGATACGCAGTATTTT.